This T cell receptor (beta chain) stems from a study of response to subunit inactivated influenza vaccine. Germline values: CDR1 SGDLS, CDR2 YYNGEE. This CDR3 is built from 13 residues. Trimming took off 3 bases at V and 8 bases at J, with 14 bases between the two ends. Study-wide results and caveats: It was the authors' suggestion that each seasonal influenza vaccination recruits few new T cells.

This clonotype was detected a few times. As yet, its antigen is unknown. TCRdb ran MiXCR on the RT-PCR reads and lists one entry per CDR3 protein. Of about 780,000 distinct CDR3 sequences listed, about a fifth are singletons. This sequence joins TRBV9 and TRBJ1-2; D uncertain. The sequences come from PBMCs from blood, collected more than 4 days after vaccination. This TCR derives from a middle-aged man who received an inactivated influenza vaccine. The CDR3 DNA reads as TGTGCCAGCAGCGCCGGTCGGGCAGAAGGCTACACCTTC. Translating gives CASSAGRAEGYTF. The whole variable domain, remainder taken from reference TRBV9 and TRBJ1-2, is DSGVTQTPKHLITATGQRVTLRCSPRSGDLSVYWYQQSLDQGLQFLIQYYNGEERAKGNILERFSAQQFPDLHSELNLSSLELGDSALYFCASSAGRAEGYTFGSGTRLTVV.